Sequencing of this T cell receptor (beta chain) was carried out in a study of blood T cell repertoires in COVID-19. Study background: Donors in the United States, Italy and Spain gave samples during acute or convalescent COVID-19. T cells, B-cell-depleted T cells, or PBMCs supplied cDNA or gDNA.

Methods used by the authors: For nucleated cells, counts were estimated from reference gene primer amplification. The data were produced by immunoSEQ multiplex PCR, yet TCRdb's version contains in-frame clones alone and is incomplete. V, J and clone size are those of that table, while D and trimming were read from the DNA. This table has over 100,000 clones, about 90% appearing once. V dropped 2 bases and J dropped 4 bases, with 17 bases sitting between them. Germline loops: CDR1 MNHEY, CDR2 SVGEGT. The CDR3 consists of 16 residues. Source material: peripheral blood. The origin of this receptor is a man aged 50 or older with active COVID-19. V gene TRBV6-2 or TRBV6-3 combines with J gene TRBJ1-2; tentatively, D is TRBD1 (6 bases). The CDR3 here is CASSYEAGATIYGYTF. The DNA of the CDR3 is TGTGCCAGCAGTTACGAGGCAGGGGCAACCATCTATGGCTACACCTTC.